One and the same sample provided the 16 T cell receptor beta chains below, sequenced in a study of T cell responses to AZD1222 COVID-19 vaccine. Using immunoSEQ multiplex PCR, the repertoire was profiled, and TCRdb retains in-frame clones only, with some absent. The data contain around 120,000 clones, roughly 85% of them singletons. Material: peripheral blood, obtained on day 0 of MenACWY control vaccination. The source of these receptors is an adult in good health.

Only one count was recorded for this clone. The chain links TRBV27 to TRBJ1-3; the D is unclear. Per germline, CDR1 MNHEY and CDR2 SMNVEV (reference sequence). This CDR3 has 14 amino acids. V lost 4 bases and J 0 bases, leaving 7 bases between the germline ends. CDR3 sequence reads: CASSSAGSGNTIYF. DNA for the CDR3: TGTGCCAGCAGTTCCGCAGGCTCTGGAAACACCATATATTTT.

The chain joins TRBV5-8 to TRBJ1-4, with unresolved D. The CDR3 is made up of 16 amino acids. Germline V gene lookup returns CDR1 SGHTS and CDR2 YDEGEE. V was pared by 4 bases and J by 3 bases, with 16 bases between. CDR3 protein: CASSNILVQPNEKLFF. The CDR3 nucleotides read TGTGCCAGCAGCAACATTCTAGTACAGCCTAATGAAAAACTGTTTTTT.

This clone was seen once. CDR3: CASRTPGRVGQETQYF. Here the CDR3 DNA reads TGTGCCAGCAGAACACCCGGTCGGGTAGGACAAGAGACCCAGTACTTC. The genes are TRBV28 and TRBJ2-5; D ambiguous. CDR1 and CDR2 from the germline V gene are MDHEN and SYDVKM. The CDR3 is made up of 16 amino acids. The V and J ends lost 6 bases and 2 bases respectively, with 19 bases between them.

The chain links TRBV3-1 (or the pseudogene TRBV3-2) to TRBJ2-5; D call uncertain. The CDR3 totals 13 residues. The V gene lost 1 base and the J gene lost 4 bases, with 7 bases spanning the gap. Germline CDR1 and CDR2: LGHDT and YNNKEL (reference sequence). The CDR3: CASSQALGETQYF. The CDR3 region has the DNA TGTGCCAGCAGCCAAGCATTAGGAGAGACCCAGTACTTC.

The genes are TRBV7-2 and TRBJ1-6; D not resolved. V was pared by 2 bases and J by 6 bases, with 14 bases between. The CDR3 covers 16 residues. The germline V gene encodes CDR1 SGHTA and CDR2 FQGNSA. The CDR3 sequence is CASSLFAGWGNSPLHF. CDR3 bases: TGTGCCAGCAGCTTATTCGCGGGTTGGGGTAATTCACCCCTCCACTTT.

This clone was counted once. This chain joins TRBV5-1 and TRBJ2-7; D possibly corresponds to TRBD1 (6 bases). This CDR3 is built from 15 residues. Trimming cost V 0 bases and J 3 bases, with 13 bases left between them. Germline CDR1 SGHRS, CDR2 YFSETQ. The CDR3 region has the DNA TGCGCCAGCAGCTTGGATGGGACAAAGATCTACGAGCAGTACTTC. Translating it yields CASSLDGTKIYEQYF.

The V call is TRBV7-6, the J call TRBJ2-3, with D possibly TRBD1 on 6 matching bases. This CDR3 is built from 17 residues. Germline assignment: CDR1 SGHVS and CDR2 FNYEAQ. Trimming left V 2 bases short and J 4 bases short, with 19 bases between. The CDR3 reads CASSLIPGPQGPDTQYF. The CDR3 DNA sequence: TGTGCCAGCAGCTTAATTCCAGGGCCTCAGGGGCCAGATACGCAGTATTTT.

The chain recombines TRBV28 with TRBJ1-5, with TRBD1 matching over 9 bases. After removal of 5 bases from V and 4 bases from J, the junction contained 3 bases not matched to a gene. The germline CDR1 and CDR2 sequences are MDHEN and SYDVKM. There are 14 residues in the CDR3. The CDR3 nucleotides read TGTGCCAGCAGTATCGGGACAGGGAATCAGCCCCAGCATTTT. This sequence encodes CASSIGTGNQPQHF.

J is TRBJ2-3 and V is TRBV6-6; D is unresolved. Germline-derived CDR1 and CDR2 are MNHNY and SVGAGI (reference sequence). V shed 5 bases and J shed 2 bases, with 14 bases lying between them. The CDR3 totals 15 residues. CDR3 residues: CASSISLENTDTQYF. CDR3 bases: TGTGCCAGCAGTATTTCTTTGGAGAACACAGATACGCAGTATTTT.

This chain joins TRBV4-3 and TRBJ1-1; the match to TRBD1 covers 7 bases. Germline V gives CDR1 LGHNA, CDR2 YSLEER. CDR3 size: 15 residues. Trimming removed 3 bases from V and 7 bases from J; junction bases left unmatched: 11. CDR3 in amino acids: CASSHDYQGDSEAFF. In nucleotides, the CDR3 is TGCGCCAGCAGCCACGATTATCAGGGGGACAGTGAAGCTTTCTTT.

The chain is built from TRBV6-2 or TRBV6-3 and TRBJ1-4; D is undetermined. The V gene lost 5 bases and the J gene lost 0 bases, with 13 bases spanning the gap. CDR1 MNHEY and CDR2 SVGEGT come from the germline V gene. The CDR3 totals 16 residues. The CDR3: CASSGGRGSTNEKLFF. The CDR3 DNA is TGTGCCAGCAGTGGCGGTAGAGGGTCAACTAATGAAAAACTGTTTTTT.

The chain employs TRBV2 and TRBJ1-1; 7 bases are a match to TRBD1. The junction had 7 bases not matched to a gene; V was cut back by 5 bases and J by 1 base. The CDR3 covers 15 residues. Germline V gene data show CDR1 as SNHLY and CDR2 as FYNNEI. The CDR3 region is CASSRQGKGNTEAFF. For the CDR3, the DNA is TGTGCCAGCAGTAGACAGGGAAAGGGGAACACTGAAGCTTTCTTT.

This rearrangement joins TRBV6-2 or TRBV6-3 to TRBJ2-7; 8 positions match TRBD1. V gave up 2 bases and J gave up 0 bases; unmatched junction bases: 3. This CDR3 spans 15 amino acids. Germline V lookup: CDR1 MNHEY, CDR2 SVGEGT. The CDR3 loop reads CASSYPTGASYEQYF. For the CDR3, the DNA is TGTGCCAGCAGTTACCCGACAGGGGCCTCCTACGAGCAGTACTTC.

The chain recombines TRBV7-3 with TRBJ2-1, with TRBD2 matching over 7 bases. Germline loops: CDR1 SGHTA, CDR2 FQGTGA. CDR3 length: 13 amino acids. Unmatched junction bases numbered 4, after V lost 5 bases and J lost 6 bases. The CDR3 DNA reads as TGTGCCAGCAGCCCACTAGCGAGCAATGAGCAGTTCTTC. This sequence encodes CASSPLASNEQFF.

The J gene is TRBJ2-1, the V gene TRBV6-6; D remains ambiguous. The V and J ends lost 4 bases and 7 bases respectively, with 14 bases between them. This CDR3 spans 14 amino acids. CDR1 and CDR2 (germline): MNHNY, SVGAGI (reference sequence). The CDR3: CASSSRAATNEQFF. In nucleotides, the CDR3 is TGTGCCAGCAGTTCAAGGGCGGCGACAAATGAGCAGTTCTTC.

Here the CDR3 reads CASRPGQGADGYTF. For the CDR3, the DNA is TGTGCCAGCAGACCCGGACAGGGGGCGGATGGCTACACCTTC. The rearrangement links TRBV6-5 to TRBJ1-2, with TRBD1 identical over 11 bases. This CDR3 comprises 14 residues. J was trimmed by 6 bases and V by 6 bases; bases with no gene match: 6. Looked up from germline, CDR1 is MNHEY and CDR2 is SVGAGI.